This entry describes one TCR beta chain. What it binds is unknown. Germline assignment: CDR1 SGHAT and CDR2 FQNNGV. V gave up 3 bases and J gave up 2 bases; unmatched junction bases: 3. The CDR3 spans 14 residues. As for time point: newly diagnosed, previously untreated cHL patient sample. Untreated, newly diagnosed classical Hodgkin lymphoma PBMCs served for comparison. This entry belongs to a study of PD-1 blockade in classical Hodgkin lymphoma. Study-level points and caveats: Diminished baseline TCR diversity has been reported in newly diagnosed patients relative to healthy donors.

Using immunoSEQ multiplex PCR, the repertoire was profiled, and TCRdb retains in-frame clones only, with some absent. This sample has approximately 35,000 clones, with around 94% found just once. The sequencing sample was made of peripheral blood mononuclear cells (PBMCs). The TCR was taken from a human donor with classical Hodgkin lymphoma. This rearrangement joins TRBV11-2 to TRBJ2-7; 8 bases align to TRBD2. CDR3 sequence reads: CASSFSGGPYEQYF. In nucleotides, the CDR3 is TGTGCCAGCAGCTTCAGCGGGGGCCCCTACGAGCAGTACTTC.